This TCR beta chain was recovered during a study of blood T cells in healthy people across ages. Findings and caveats of the study: When one million T cells were used, diversity estimates were thought to be underestimates.

The authors ran a second PCR of 7 to 11 cycles using a sample-barcoded 5' primer and a J-beta primer mix. TCRdb passed the 5' RACE reads through MiXCR, listing each CDR3 protein once. The data hold about 2 million distinct CDR3 sequences, with around 48% observed a single time. This clonotype has just one count. Its target is not known. Approximately 10 milliliters was the volume of peripheral blood drawn from each donor. The amount of total RNA extracted per sample was at least 6 micrograms. Sequenced input: blood. This receptor was obtained from a woman aged 40 to 50 in good health.

CDR3 in DNA: TGTGCCAGCAGCTCGGGGGGTTGGACGCAGTATTTT. Protein product: CASSSGGWTQYF. The V and J genes are TRBV28 and TRBJ2-3; 7 bases line up with TRBD2. Germline assignment: CDR1 MDHEN and CDR2 SYDVKM. V shed 6 bases, J shed 9 bases, and the junction held 6 bases outside the gene matches. The CDR3 totals 12 residues.